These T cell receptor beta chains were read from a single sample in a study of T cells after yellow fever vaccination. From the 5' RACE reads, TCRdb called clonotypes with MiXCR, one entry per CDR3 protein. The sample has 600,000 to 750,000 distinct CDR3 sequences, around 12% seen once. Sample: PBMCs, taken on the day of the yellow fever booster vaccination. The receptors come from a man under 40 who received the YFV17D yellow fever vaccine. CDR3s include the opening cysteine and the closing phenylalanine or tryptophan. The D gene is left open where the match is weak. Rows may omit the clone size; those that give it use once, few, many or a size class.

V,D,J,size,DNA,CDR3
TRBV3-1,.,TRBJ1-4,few,TGTGCCAGCAGCCTACGGACTTCGGCCTACGAAAAACTGTTTTTT,CASSLRTSAYEKLFF
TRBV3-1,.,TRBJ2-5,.,TGTGCCAGCAGGCCTCGAGGAAGCCTCCAAGAGACCCAGTACTTC,CASRPRGSLQETQYF
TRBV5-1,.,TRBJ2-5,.,TGCGCCAGCAGCTTGGACTTACGACAGGACCAAGAGACCCAGTACTTC,CASSLDLRQDQETQYF
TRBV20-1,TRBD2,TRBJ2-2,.,TGCTGTGCTAGAGGCGGACTAGCGGGAGTTACCACCGGGGAGCTGTTTTTT,CCARGGLAGVTTGELFF
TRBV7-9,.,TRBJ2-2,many,TGTGCCAGCAGGATCCAGGGATCCCTTACCGGGGAGCTGTTTTTT,CASRIQGSLTGELFF
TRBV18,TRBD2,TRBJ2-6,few,TGTGCCAGCTCGCCCGGGACTAGCGGGAGGGCCGGTGCCAACGTCCTGACTTTC,CASSPGTSGRAGANVLTF
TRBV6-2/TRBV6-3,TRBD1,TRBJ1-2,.,TGTGCCAGCAGTTGGACAGGGGGCGACGGCTACACCTTC,CASSWTGGDGYTF
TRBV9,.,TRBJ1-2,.,TGTGCCAGCGGCCAGGATAACTATGGCTACACCTTC,CASGQDNYGYTF
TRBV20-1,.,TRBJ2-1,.,TGCAGTGCTAGCGTCCGGGGAGCTTCTTACAATGAGCAGTTCTTC,CSASVRGASYNEQFF
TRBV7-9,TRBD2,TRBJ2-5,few,TGTGCCAGCAGCTTTAACCGGGGACTAGTACAAGAGACCCAGTACTTC,CASSFNRGLVQETQYF
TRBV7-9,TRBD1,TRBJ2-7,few,TGTGCCAGCAGTACGTGGGGACAGACTACCTACGAGCAGTACTTC,CASSTWGQTTYEQYF
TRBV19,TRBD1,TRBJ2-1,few,TGTGCCAGTAGGTCGGGACAGGGGAACTACAATGAGCAGTTCTTC,CASRSGQGNYNEQFF
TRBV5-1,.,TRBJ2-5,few,TGCGCCAGCAGCTCCCAGGACTACCAAGAGACCCAGTACTTC,CASSSQDYQETQYF
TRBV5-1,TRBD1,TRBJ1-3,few,TGCGCCAGCAGCACACAGGGGGCTTCTGGAAACACCATATATTTT,CASSTQGASGNTIYF
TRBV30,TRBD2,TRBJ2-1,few,TGTGCCTGGACTAGCGGCTCCCCTTACAATGAGCAGTTCTTC,CAWTSGSPYNEQFF
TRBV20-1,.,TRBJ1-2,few,TGCAGTGCTAGCGGCGGCGGCGGGTATGGCTACACCTTC,CSASGGGGYGYTF
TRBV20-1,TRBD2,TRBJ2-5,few,TGCAGTGCTAGTCCAGGGACTAGCGGGATGGAGTCCCAGTACTTC,CSASPGTSGMESQYF
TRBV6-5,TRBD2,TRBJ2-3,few,TGTGCCAGCAGTTACTCGGGACCGGGACTAGCGGGAGGAGATACGCAGTATTTT,CASSYSGPGLAGGDTQYF
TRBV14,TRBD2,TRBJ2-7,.,TGTGCCAGCAGCCACGGGGGACTTAGCGGGAGCTTCTTGTACGAGCAGTACTTC,CASSHGGLSGSFLYEQYF
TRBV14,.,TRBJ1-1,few,TGTGCCAGCAGCTTATCTGGGACTGAAGCTTTCTTT,CASSLSGTEAFF
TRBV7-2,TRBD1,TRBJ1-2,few,TGTGCCAGCAGCTTAATTCCAGGGGGCTCTGGCTACACCTTC,CASSLIPGGSGYTF
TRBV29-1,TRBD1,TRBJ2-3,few,TGCAGCGTGATAACAGGGGGCGATACGCAGTATTTT,CSVITGGDTQYF
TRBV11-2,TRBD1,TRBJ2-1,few,TGTGCCAGTCTGGGGACAGGGGTCTACAATGAGCAGTTCTTC,CASLGTGVYNEQFF
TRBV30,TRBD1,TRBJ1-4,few,TGTGCCTGGGGGCCCGGGACAGATAATGAAAAACTGTTTTTT,CAWGPGTDNEKLFF
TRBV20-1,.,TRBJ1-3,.,TGCAGTGCTAGGGACCCGTGGGAGTTCTCTGGAAACACCATATATTTT,CSARDPWEFSGNTIYF
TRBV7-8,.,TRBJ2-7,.,TGTGCCAGCAGCTTACCCCGGGGCGGGTCCTCGTCCTACGAGCAGTACTTC,CASSLPRGGSSSYEQYF
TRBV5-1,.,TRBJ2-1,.,TGCGCCAGCACCCTACCCTTTAGTAACCACAATGAGCAGTTCTTC,CASTLPFSNHNEQFF
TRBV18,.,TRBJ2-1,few,TGTGCCAGCTCTCCCCTTCCTACCCGCAATGAGCAGTTCTTC,CASSPLPTRNEQFF
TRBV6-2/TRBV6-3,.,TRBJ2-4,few,TGTGCCAGCAGTCCCCTTCCGGGACTCAAAAACATTCAGTACTTC,CASSPLPGLKNIQYF
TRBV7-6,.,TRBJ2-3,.,TGTGCCAGCAGCTTAGCGCTTGGGGACCAGGGGATATATACGCAGTATTTT,CASSLALGDQGIYTQYF
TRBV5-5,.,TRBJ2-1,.,TGTGCCAGCAGCTTAGGCCTCGGTACCCTCAATGAGCAGTTCTTC,CASSLGLGTLNEQFF
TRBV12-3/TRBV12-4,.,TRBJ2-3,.,TGTGCCAGCAGTTATCAAGCCCTGACAGGAGAGAGCACAGATACGCAGTATTTT,CASSYQALTGESTDTQYF
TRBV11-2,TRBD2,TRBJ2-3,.,TGTGCCAGCAGCCCGGGACTAGCGGGAGGGCAAGATACGCAGTATTTT,CASSPGLAGGQDTQYF
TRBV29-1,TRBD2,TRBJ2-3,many,TGCAGCGTTATCCCTGGACTAGCGGGAAGCACAGATACGCAGTATTTT,CSVIPGLAGSTDTQYF
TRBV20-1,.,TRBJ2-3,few,TGCAGTGCTAAGTTCCCAGGGGCCGGCACAGATACGCAGTATTTT,CSAKFPGAGTDTQYF
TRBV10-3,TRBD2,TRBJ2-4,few,TGTGCCGCCGGGACTAGCGGTAGGGGGGCCAAAAACATTCAGTACTTC,CAAGTSGRGAKNIQYF
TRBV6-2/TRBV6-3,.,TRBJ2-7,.,TGTGCCAGCAGTTACAATGCGGAATCCTATTACGAGCAGTACTTC,CASSYNAESYYEQYF
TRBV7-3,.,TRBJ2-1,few,TGTGCCAGCAGCTTAATTGTACAGACAAATGAGCAGTTCTTC,CASSLIVQTNEQFF
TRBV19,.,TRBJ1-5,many,TGTGCCAGTAGTATATCGGGTAATCAGCCCCAGCATTTT,CASSISGNQPQHF
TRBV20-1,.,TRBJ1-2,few,TGCAGTGCTAGGGGACGGGAGGGGGGCTACACCTTC,CSARGREGGYTF
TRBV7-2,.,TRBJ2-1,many,TGTGCCAGCAGCTTAGCAGCCCAACCCGGGAGCTCCTTCTTC,CASSLAAQPGSSFF
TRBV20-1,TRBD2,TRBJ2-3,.,TGCAGTGCTAGAGGCCGGCGGGAGTGGGCAGATACGCAGTATTTT,CSARGRREWADTQYF
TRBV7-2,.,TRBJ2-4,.,TGTGCCAGCAGCTTTAAGCCAGGGGGGGGAACGATTCAGTACTTC,CASSFKPGGGTIQYF
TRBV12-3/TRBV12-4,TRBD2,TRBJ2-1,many,TGTGCCAGCAGCCTGGGACTAGCGGGGAACAATGAGCAGTTCTTC,CASSLGLAGNNEQFF
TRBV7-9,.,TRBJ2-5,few,TGTGCCAGCAGAAGAATATTAACAGAACGGGAGACCCAGTACTTC,CASRRILTERETQYF
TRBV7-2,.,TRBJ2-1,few,TGTGCCAGCAGCTTGTTCCCCGCTGAGCAGTTCTTC,CASSLFPAEQFF
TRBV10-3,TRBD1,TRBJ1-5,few,TGTGCCACCTGTGAGGGACAGCGCAATCAGCCCCAGCATTTT,CATCEGQRNQPQHF
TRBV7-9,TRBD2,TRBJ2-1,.,TGTGCCAGCAGCTTAGGTGGAGCGGGAGGGCGTGATGAGCAGTTCTTC,CASSLGGAGGRDEQFF
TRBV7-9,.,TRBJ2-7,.,TGTGCCAGCAGCTCTTCTCGGGATGCCCCCTACGAGCAGTACTTC,CASSSSRDAPYEQYF
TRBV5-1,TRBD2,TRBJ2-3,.,TGCGCCAGCAGCGGCGGGACTAGCGGACCGGATACGCAGTATTTT,CASSGGTSGPDTQYF
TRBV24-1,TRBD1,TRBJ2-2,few,TGTGCCACCAGTGACATACAGGGGAACGGGGAGCTGTTTTTT,CATSDIQGNGELFF
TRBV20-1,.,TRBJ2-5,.,TGCAGTGCCAGTTTAGGACCCCATGGAGAGACCCAGTACTTC,CSASLGPHGETQYF
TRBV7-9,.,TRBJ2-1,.,TGTGCCAGCAGCGCCTCTTCCCGGACCTACAATGAGCAGTTCTTC,CASSASSRTYNEQFF
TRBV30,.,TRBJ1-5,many,TGTGCCTGGAGTGTAATAGGGGGTGCCCCCATTAATCAGCCCCAGCATTTT,CAWSVIGGAPINQPQHF
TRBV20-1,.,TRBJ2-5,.,TGCAGTGCTAGAGGTGGGTCTTACTTGGAGACCCAGTACTTC,CSARGGSYLETQYF
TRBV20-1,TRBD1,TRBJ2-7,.,TGCAGTGCTAGAGATTCGGGACAGGGGAAACACGAGCAGTACTTC,CSARDSGQGKHEQYF
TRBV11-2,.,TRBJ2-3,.,TGTGCCAGCACCGAACCTGGACATCGGAGGTATACGCAGTATTTT,CASTEPGHRRYTQYF
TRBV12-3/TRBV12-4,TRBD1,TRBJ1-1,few,TGTGCCAGCAGTTCCCACAGGGGGCTGGACACTGAAGCTTTCTTT,CASSSHRGLDTEAFF